The rows below give T cell receptor beta chains drawn from one sample of a study of CD8+ T cells in alopecia areata. The repertoire was sequenced with immunoSEQ multiplex PCR; TCRdb's copy has only in-frame clones and lacks some. The table records about 97,000 clones, 35% to 45% of them present only once. The sample was CD4+ T cells sorted from blood. These receptors were taken from a human donor with alopecia areata. CDR3s leave out the opening cysteine and the closing phenylalanine or tryptophan.

j_call cdr3_length v_call cdr3_aa
TRBJ2-3 12 TRBV30 AWSVQTSTDTQY
TRBJ2-5 12 TRBV28 ASSGQGQQETQY
TRBJ2-7 14 TRBV27 ASSPKLRTSPYEQY
TRBJ2-1 10 TRBV30 AWSVRAGREF
TRBJ2-3 14 TRBV7-2 ASSLEGTPSTDTQY
TRBJ1-1 14 TRBV4-1 ASSQAGKTMNTEAF
TRBJ2-4 12 TRBV5-6 ASSPLKTRNIQY
TRBJ2-7 10 TRBV5-1 ASSFGYYEQY
TRBJ1-5 11 TRBV30 AWQRQGNQPQH
TRBJ2-3 14 TRBV7-2 ASSLQAGGVTDTQY
TRBJ2-7 10 TRBV7-9 ASSVEPYEQY
TRBJ2-5 10 TRBV9 ASSVAFETQY
TRBJ1-2 11 TRBV28 ASTQTGNYGYT
TRBJ2-3 12 TRBV5-1 ASSVGTSYDTQY
TRBJ2-1 12 TRBV29-1 SVGKGSNYNEQF
TRBJ1-1 11 TRBV29-1 SVAGRMNTEAF
TRBJ2-1 14 TRBV5-1 ASSPTPRDIYNEQF
TRBJ2-1 13 TRBV5-1 ASSLASGSGNEQF
TRBJ2-7 11 TRBV5-1 ASSLGPWDEQY
TRBJ2-3 13 TRBV29-1 SVEIPLVSTDTQY
TRBJ2-1 16 TRBV30 ACQPGTSGSHSYNEQF
TRBJ2-3 14 TRBV29-1 SVEPPSGTSTDTQY
TRBJ1-4 14 TRBV29-1 SVGFLGIGSNEKLF
TRBJ2-7 13 TRBV19 ASSIVGRKTYEQY
TRBJ2-1 9 TRBV20-1 SASSSNEQF
TRBJ1-1 11 TRBV28 ASSRGRYTEAF
TRBJ2-3 9 TRBV7-9 ASSYTDTQY
TRBJ2-1 13 TRBV2 ASSQARGQSFEQF
TRBJ1-2 9 TRBV20-1 SASGGYGYT
TRBJ1-4 13 TRBV19 ASRTGQARNEKLF
TRBJ2-7 9 TRBV7-9 ASSFSYEQY
TRBJ2-5 16 TRBV7-9 ASSLAIGAGGIKETQY
TRBJ1-5 13 TRBV19 ASTHGGQYHQPQH
TRBJ2-1 13 TRBV9 ASSETSGGANEQF
TRBJ2-5 15 TRBV14 ASSQGGSTGAQETQY
TRBJ2-1 12 TRBV11-2 ASSIIAETNEQF
TRBJ1-4 9 TRBV20-1 SATRPGELF
TRBJ1-6 17 TRBV27 ASVTGDFQVLSYNSPLH
TRBJ2-1 13 TRBV6-1 ASSEALFGNRGQF
TRBJ2-1 14 TRBV18 ASSPRTSGAGNEQF